These T cell receptor beta chains were read from a single sample in a study of shared clonotypes between healthy human individuals. Method: immunoSEQ multiplex PCR; TCRdb's copy keeps in-frame clones and lacks some. Here the sample spans a few hundred thousand clones, over 75% being singletons. The sequenced sample was memory CD8+ T cells sorted from blood. The receptors were sampled from a man in his late teens or twenties in good health. CDR3s include the opening cysteine and the closing phenylalanine or tryptophan. A D gene is named only where the DNA matches it firmly. Size is omitted from some rows. Given values are once, few, many or a class for expanded clones.

.	TRBV6-5	TRBJ1-5	.	CASARTPFRDQPQHF	TGTGCCAGTGCCCGGACACCCTTTCGGGATCAGCCCCAGCATTTT
.	TRBV5-6	TRBJ1-2	.	CASRDPELSINYGYTF	TGTGCCAGCCGTGACCCGGAGCTGTCCATTAACTATGGCTACACCTTC
.	TRBV6-6	TRBJ1-1	.	CASSPWQETERFEAFF	TGTGCCAGCAGCCCCTGGCAGGAGACAGAAAGATTTGAAGCTTTCTTT
.	TRBV14	TRBJ1-2	.	CASRLGGAYGYTF	TGTGCCAGCAGGCTCGGGGGGGCCTATGGCTACACCTTC
.	TRBV27	TRBJ2-1	.	CASSFSQYNEQFF	TGTGCCAGCAGTTTTTCTCAGTACAATGAGCAGTTCTTC
TRBD1	TRBV5-1	TRBJ2-5	.	CASSLEERQGRSGETQYF	TGCGCCAGCAGCTTGGAGGAACGACAGGGGCGCTCTGGGGAGACCCAGTACTTC
.	TRBV10-3	TRBJ1-5	.	CAISETGILQPQHF	TGTGCCATCAGTGAGACAGGGATCCTTCAGCCCCAGCATTTT
.	TRBV27	TRBJ2-3	once	CASILRGSSTDTQYF	TGTGCCAGCATTCTGAGGGGGAGTAGCACAGATACGCAGTATTTT
.	TRBV4-1	TRBJ1-1	.	CASSQGLEFTEAFF	TGCGCCAGCAGCCAAGGTCTGGAGTTCACTGAAGCTTTCTTT
.	TRBV2	TRBJ2-2	.	CASSETENTGELFF	TGTGCCAGCAGTGAAACCGAGAACACCGGGGAGCTGTTTTTT
.	TRBV18	TRBJ1-5	.	CASSPTSAGSNQPQHF	TGTGCCAGCTCACCGACATCAGCAGGTAGCAATCAGCCCCAGCATTTT
.	TRBV7-6	TRBJ1-1	.	CASSLKEGVEAFF	TGTGCCAGCAGCTTAAAGGAGGGAGTTGAAGCTTTCTTT
.	TRBV18	TRBJ2-5	.	CASSPGEGTQYF	TGTGCCAGCTCACCAGGGGAAGGGACCCAGTACTTC
.	TRBV20-1	TRBJ2-3	.	CSASENTQYF	TGCAGTGCTAGCGAAAATACGCAGTATTTT
.	TRBV18	TRBJ1-2	.	CASSLGTRDPYGYTF	TGTGCCAGCTCACTCGGGACCAGGGACCCGTATGGCTACACCTTC
TRBD2	TRBV4-1	TRBJ2-7	.	CASSHVTSEKYEQYF	TGCGCCAGCAGCCATGTGACTAGCGAAAAATACGAGCAGTACTTC
.	TRBV5-6	TRBJ1-2	.	CASSFGSSNYGYTF	TGTGCCAGCAGCTTCGGCAGTTCTAACTATGGCTACACCTTC
.	TRBV13	TRBJ2-3	.	CASSEGDIHAQYF	TGTGCCAGCAGCGAGGGCGACATTCATGCGCAGTATTTT
TRBD1	TRBV7-8	TRBJ1-5	once	CASSLAGTGGPHQPQHF	TGTGCCAGCAGCTTAGCGGGGACAGGGGGCCCCCATCAGCCCCAGCATTTT
.	TRBV6-1	TRBJ2-5	.	CASSEVRGRGPQETQYF	TGTGCCAGCAGTGAAGTACGCGGCAGGGGCCCCCAAGAGACCCAGTACTTC
TRBD2	TRBV19	TRBJ2-7	.	CASSSPARLAATYEQYF	TGTGCCAGTAGTAGCCCGGCGAGACTAGCGGCAACCTACGAGCAGTACTTC
.	TRBV6-5	TRBJ2-7	.	CASSYSSRIYEQYF	TGTGCCAGCAGTTACTCGTCTAGAATTTACGAGCAGTACTTC
TRBD1	TRBV10-3	TRBJ1-2	.	CAIKEDRGAIYGYTF	TGTGCCATCAAGGAGGACAGGGGGGCTATCTATGGCTACACCTTC
TRBD1	TRBV5-1	TRBJ2-7	.	CASSPSDRFSSYEQYF	TGCGCCAGCAGCCCGTCGGACAGGTTTAGCTCCTACGAGCAGTACTTC
.	TRBV27	TRBJ1-1	.	CASSYEGRNTEAFF	TGTGCCAGCAGTTACGAGGGGCGGAACACTGAAGCTTTCTTT
TRBD1	TRBV29-1	TRBJ2-2	.	CSVEAAGTGEAGELFF	TGCAGCGTTGAAGCAGCCGGGACAGGGGAGGCCGGGGAGCTGTTTTTT
.	TRBV29-1	TRBJ1-5	.	CSVERVSLIHSNQPQHF	TGCAGCGTTGAGAGGGTGTCGCTCATCCACTCCAATCAGCCCCAGCATTTT
.	TRBV7-9	TRBJ2-1	.	CASSPAPRQPYNEQFF	TGTGCCAGCAGTCCCGCTCCTAGACAACCCTACAATGAGCAGTTCTTC
.	TRBV7-2	TRBJ1-1	.	CASSPWWAEAFF	TGTGCCAGCAGCCCGTGGTGGGCTGAAGCTTTCTTT
TRBD1	TRBV2	TRBJ2-1	.	CASSRTGVREQFF	TGTGCCAGCAGTCGTACAGGGGTAAGGGAGCAGTTCTTC
.	TRBV7-9	TRBJ1-2	.	CASSSSTANYGYTF	TGTGCCAGCAGCTCGTCGACAGCAAATTATGGCTACACCTTC
TRBD1	TRBV18	TRBJ1-4	once	CASSPLRTTGRIEKLFF	TGTGCCAGCTCACCACTAAGGACGACAGGGAGGATCGAAAAACTGTTTTTT
TRBD1	TRBV5-1	TRBJ1-3	.	CASSQQTGWGNTIYF	TGCGCCAGCAGCCAGCAGACAGGGTGGGGAAACACCATATATTTT
.	TRBV9	TRBJ2-7	.	CASSSRDFSYEQYF	TGTGCCAGCAGCTCCCGGGACTTTTCCTACGAGCAGTACTTC
TRBD1	TRBV6-4	TRBJ2-7	few	CASSDSSPRQGSYEQYF	TGTGCCAGCAGTGACTCCTCCCCGCGACAGGGCTCCTACGAGCAGTACTTC
TRBD2	TRBV7-6	TRBJ2-7	.	CASSFGAGGLYEQYF	TGTGCCAGCAGCTTTGGGGCGGGAGGGTTGTACGAGCAGTACTTC
.	TRBV19	TRBJ2-7	.	CASSIGTRGGEQYF	TGTGCCAGTAGTATAGGGACCAGGGGAGGCGAGCAGTACTTC
.	TRBV2	TRBJ2-3	.	CASSGDADTQYF	TGTGCCAGCAGTGGGGATGCAGATACGCAGTATTTT
TRBD1	TRBV12-5	TRBJ1-6	.	CASGLIYRGLDNSPLHF	TGTGCTAGTGGTTTGATCTACAGGGGGTTGGATAATTCACCCCTCCACTTT
.	TRBV21-1	TRBJ1-1	.	CASSKVGQGNLDTEAFF	.
TRBD2	TRBV4-1	TRBJ2-5	.	CASSIRGGYQETQYF	TGCGCCAGCAGCATCCGGGGAGGGTACCAAGAGACCCAGTACTTC
.	TRBV4-1	TRBJ2-7	few	CASSQVEHSSYEQYF	TGCGCCAGCAGCCAAGTAGAACATTCCTCCTACGAGCAGTACTTC
.	TRBV18	TRBJ2-7	.	CASSPTGNLEQYF	TGTGCCAGCTCACCAACTGGGAACCTCGAGCAGTACTTC
.	TRBV6-5	TRBJ1-1	.	CASSPSGPPGEAFF	TGTGCCAGCAGCCCCAGTGGCCCTCCGGGTGAAGCTTTCTTT
.	TRBV23-1	TRBJ1-5	.	CASSRRAVNSNQPQHF	TGCGCCAGCAGTCGCCGGGCAGTGAATAGCAATCAGCCCCAGCATTTT
.	TRBV11-2	TRBJ2-7	.	CASSFVNRDYEQYF	TGTGCCAGCAGCTTCGTAAACCGGGACTACGAGCAGTACTTC
TRBD1	TRBV5-6	TRBJ2-5	.	CASSQPQGVQETQYF	TGTGCCAGCAGCCAGCCACAGGGGGTTCAAGAGACCCAGTACTTC
.	TRBV29-1	TRBJ2-6	.	CSVEDLQGPSSGANVLTF	TGCAGCGTTGAAGATCTTCAGGGGCCTAGCTCTGGGGCCAACGTCCTGACTTTC
.	TRBV6-6	TRBJ1-1	.	CASSYSRTEMNTEAFF	TGTGCCAGCAGTTACTCCCGGACAGAGATGAACACTGAAGCTTTCTTT
.	TRBV29-1	TRBJ2-1	.	CIILAGAVNEQFF	TGCATTATTCTCGCGGGGGCAGTGAATGAGCAGTTCTTC
.	TRBV29-1	TRBJ2-5	.	CSVEDNRETQYF	TGCAGCGTTGAAGACAACCGAGAGACCCAGTACTTC
.	TRBV19	TRBJ2-3	few	CASSEDPTGTDTQYF	TGTGCCAGTAGTGAGGACCCAACGGGCACAGATACGCAGTATTTT
.	TRBV13	TRBJ2-1	.	CASSLEERYNEQFF	TGTGCCAGCAGCTTAGAGGAGCGGTACAATGAGCAGTTCTTC
.	TRBV7-6	TRBJ2-3	.	CASSSLPEADTQYF	TGTGCCAGCAGCTCCTTACCAGAGGCAGATACGCAGTATTTT